One and the same sample provided the 13 T cell receptor beta chains below, sequenced in a study of OX40 agonist ivuxolimab in advanced cancers. The protocol was immunoSEQ multiplex PCR, while the TCRdb copy is restricted to in-frame clones and leaves out a portion. The data show 80,000 to 130,000 clones, with about nine tenths seen just once and more than 0.25% held by the top ten. The starting material was CD4+ or CD8+ T cells sorted from blood, obtained in a trial of the OX40 agonist ivuxolimab. All receptors derive from an adult with an advanced solid tumor such as melanoma, head and neck, liver or kidney cancer.

The V gene is TRBV18, the J gene TRBJ1-2; D ambiguous. CDR1 and CDR2 from the germline V gene are KGHSH and LQKENI. The CDR3 sequence is 15 residues long. The V and J ends lost 3 bases and 8 bases respectively, with 19 bases between them. CDR3 DNA sequence: TGTGCCAGCTCACCCATAACGGACCCTTCGGGCGGCTACACCTTC. It translates to CASSPITDPSGGYTF.

The chain couples TRBV5-1 to TRBJ2-7, with a tentative D call TRBD2 (5 bases). Trimming shortened V by 2 bases and J by 3 bases, and 15 bases separated the two germline ends. CDR3 length: 15 residues. Germline V lookup: CDR1 SGHRS, CDR2 YFSETQ. For the CDR3, the DNA is TGCGCCAGCAGCTTCACCGGGTCGGGAAACTACGAGCAGTACTTC. Residues: CASSFTGSGNYEQYF.

The CDR3 is CASSEVEQFNQPQHF. The CDR3 DNA reads as TGTGCCAGCAGTGAAGTAGAACAGTTTAATCAGCCCCAGCATTTT. V usage is TRBV2 and J usage is TRBJ1-5; the D is unclear. CDR1 SNHLY and CDR2 FYNNEI come from the germline V gene. Trimming pared 1 base from V and 4 bases from J, leaving 11 bases between. The CDR3 has 15 amino acids.

This clone appeared a few times. V and J are TRBV2 and TRBJ1-6; TRBD1 is a possible D gene (5 bases). Trimming stripped 2 bases from V and 0 bases from J, with 14 bases between. This CDR3 comprises 18 residues. Germline V gene data show CDR1 as SNHLY and CDR2 as FYNNEI. CDR3 amino acids: CASSETQGTSSYNSPLHF. CDR3 sequence (DNA): TGTGCCAGCAGTGAAACGCAGGGAACTAGCTCCTATAATTCACCCCTCCACTTT.

The rearrangement links TRBV6-5 to TRBJ2-1; D is ambiguous. There are 14 residues in the CDR3. The ends were cut back, 2 bases at V and 8 bases at J, with 13 bases in the middle. Germline CDR1 MNHEY, CDR2 SVGAGI. CDR3 DNA: TGTGCCAGCAGTTACGGTAGGGCCAGCGATGAGCAGTTCTTC. Amino acids: CASSYGRASDEQFF.

The chain has TRBV7-9 and TRBJ2-7; D perhaps matches TRBD2 (5 bases). In germline, CDR1 is SEHNR, CDR2 FQNEAQ (reference sequence). Between the trimmed V and J ends, which lost 5 bases and 1 base, there was a span of 12 bases. CDR3 length: 14 amino acids. As DNA, the CDR3 is TGTGCCAGCAGCCCCCACGGGAATTCCTACGAGCAGTACTTC. It encodes CASSPHGNSYEQYF.

V gene TRBV5-1 combines with J gene TRBJ2-5; tentative D call: TRBD2 (6 bases). The CDR3 is made up of 14 amino acids. CDR1 and CDR2 (germline): SGHRS, YFSETQ. Trimming removed 4 bases from V and 5 bases from J, with 15 bases in between. CDR3 sequence: CASSIRDSGETQYF. DNA for the CDR3: TGCGCCAGCAGCATCCGGGACTCTGGGGAGACCCAGTACTTC.

The gene calls are TRBV28 and TRBJ2-6; 7 bases line up with TRBD1. V shed 10 bases, J shed 0 bases, and the junction held 9 bases outside the gene matches. The CDR3 is 16 residues long. CDR1 and CDR2 from the germline V gene are MDHEN and SYDVKM. In nucleotides, the CDR3 is TGTGCCACCAGAGGACAGGTTGGCTCTGGGGCCAACGTCCTGACTTTC. Encoded protein: CATRGQVGSGANVLTF.

V is TRBV28 and J is TRBJ2-1, with 13 bases lining up with TRBD2. The CDR3 totals 15 residues. The junction had 10 bases not matched to a gene; V was cut back by 8 bases and J by 9 bases. The germline V gene encodes CDR1 MDHEN and CDR2 SYDVKM. The CDR3 protein is CASRTSGSLSGEQFF. The CDR3 DNA sequence: TGTGCCAGCCGGACTAGCGGGAGTCTTTCAGGTGAGCAGTTCTTC.

This chain connects TRBV28 to TRBJ2-5; D not certain. The length of the CDR3 is 13 residues. V was clipped by 6 bases and J by 1 base, with 9 bases between them. Germline assignment: CDR1 MDHEN and CDR2 SYDVKM. The CDR3 loop is CASSGHSQETQYF. Here the CDR3 DNA reads TGTGCCAGCAGCGGCCACAGCCAAGAGACCCAGTACTTC.

The V and J genes are TRBV9 and TRBJ2-6; maybe TRBD1 (5 bases). With 4 bases removed from V and 0 bases from J, the gap between germline ends came to 8 bases. The germline CDR1 and CDR2 sequences are SGDLS and YYNGEE. This CDR3 region has 15 residues. CDR3 sequence: CASSPRGSGANVLTF. In nucleotides, the CDR3 is TGTGCCAGCAGCCCAAGGGGCTCTGGGGCCAACGTCCTGACTTTC. Filled out from reference TRBV9 and TRBJ2-6, the complete variable domain reads DSGVTQTPKHLITATGQRVTLRCSPRSGDLSVYWYQQSLDQGLQFLIQYYNGEERAKGNILERFSAQQFPDLHSELNLSSLELGDSALYFCASSPRGSGANVLTFGAGSRLTVL.

This chain connects TRBV25-1 to TRBJ2-5, with D perhaps TRBD2 (6 bases). The CDR3 extends over 15 amino acids. Per germline, CDR1 MGHDK and CDR2 SYGVNS. V dropped 3 bases and J dropped 1 base, with 12 bases sitting between them. The CDR3 here is CASSDTTSPQETQYF. CDR3 sequence (DNA): TGTGCCAGCAGTGATACCACTAGCCCCCAAGAGACCCAGTACTTC.

This chain links TRBV9 with TRBJ2-1, with 8 nucleotides matching TRBD2. The CDR3 length is 15 residues. Germline-derived CDR1 and CDR2 are SGDLS and YYNGEE. Trimming removed 4 bases from V and 4 bases from J; junction bases left unmatched: 7. CDR3 sequence (DNA): TGTGCCAGCAGCCCTTTCAGCGGGAGTTACAATGAGCAGTTCTTC. Encoded protein: CASSPFSGSYNEQFF.